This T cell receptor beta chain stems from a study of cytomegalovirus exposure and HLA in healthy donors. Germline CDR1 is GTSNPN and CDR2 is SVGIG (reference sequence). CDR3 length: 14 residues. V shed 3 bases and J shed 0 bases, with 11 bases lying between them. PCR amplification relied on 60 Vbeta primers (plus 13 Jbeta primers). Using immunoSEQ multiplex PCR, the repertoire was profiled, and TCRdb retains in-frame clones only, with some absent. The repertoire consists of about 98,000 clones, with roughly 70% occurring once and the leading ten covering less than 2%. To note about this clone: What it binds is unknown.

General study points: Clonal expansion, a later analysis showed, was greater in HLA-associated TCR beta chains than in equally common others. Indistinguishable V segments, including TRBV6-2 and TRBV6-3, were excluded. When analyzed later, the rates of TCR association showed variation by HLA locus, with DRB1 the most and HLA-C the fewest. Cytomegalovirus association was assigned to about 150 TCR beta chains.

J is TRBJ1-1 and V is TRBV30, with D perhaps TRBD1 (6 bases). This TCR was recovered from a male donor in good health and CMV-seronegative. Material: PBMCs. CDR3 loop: CAWRTQGMNTEAFF. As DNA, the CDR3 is TGTGCCTGGAGAACACAGGGTATGAACACTGAAGCTTTCTTT.